A selection of T cell receptor beta chains follows, all from one sample in a study of cytomegalovirus exposure and HLA in healthy donors. Sequencing was performed with immunoSEQ multiplex PCR; in TCRdb, only in-frame clones are kept and a portion is missing. The table has about 160,000 clones, around four fifths seen once. Sequencing input: PBMCs. Every receptor here comes from a man aged 50-59 years in good health and CMV-seropositive. Both conserved end residues are part of each CDR3. A D gene is named only where the DNA matches it firmly. Rows give clone size only sometimes, using once, few, many, or a class for an expanded clone.

TRBV5-4	-	-	TRBJ1-3	TGTGCCAGCAGCCGGGGTTGGTCGGATGGAAACACCATATATTTT	CASSRGWSDGNTIYF
TRBV5-6	-	-	TRBJ2-5	TGTGCCAGCAGCTCTGGCTGGGCCGCCGTAGAGACCCAGTACTTC	CASSSGWAAVETQYF
TRBV27	TRBD1	once	TRBJ2-3	TGTGCCAGCAGTTTCTTGGGGTGGGGACAGGGAATGACAGATACGCAGTATTTT	CASSFLGWGQGMTDTQYF
TRBV2	-	-	TRBJ2-7	TGTGCCAGCGGAGGGGAGCAGTACTTC	CASGGEQYF
TRBV9	-	-	TRBJ2-2	TGTGCCAGCAGCGTAGTTTCGGGGAACACCGGGGAGCTGTTTTTT	CASSVVSGNTGELFF
TRBV5-6	TRBD1	few	TRBJ1-1	TGTGCCAGCAGCTTTAGACAGGGCATGAACACTGAAGCTTTCTTT	CASSFRQGMNTEAFF
TRBV4-1	TRBD1	-	TRBJ1-6	TGCGCCAGCAGCCAAGGGGACAGGGGCTATAATTCACCCCTCCACTTT	CASSQGDRGYNSPLHF
TRBV29-1	TRBD2	-	TRBJ2-1	TGCAGCGCGAAGGGCGCGGGGGGGGTTATTAATGAGCAGTTCTTC	CSAKGAGGVINEQFF
TRBV7-9	-	-	TRBJ1-6	TGTGCCAGCAGCCCCCCCGGGTACCATAATTCACCCCTCCACTTT	CASSPPGYHNSPLHF
TRBV4-3	TRBD2	once	TRBJ2-1	TGCGCCAGCAGCCAAGAGACTAGCGGGGGGGCCGGATACAATGAGCAGTTCTTC	CASSQETSGGAGYNEQFF
TRBV19	-	-	TRBJ2-2	TGTGCCAGTAGTGCAACACCCGGGACACTTACCGGGGAGCTGTTTTTT	CASSATPGTLTGELFF
TRBV2	-	once	TRBJ2-1	TGTGCCAGCACGATGATGGGCGGGTACAATGAGCAGTTCTTC	CASTMMGGYNEQFF
TRBV28	TRBD2	few	TRBJ2-7	TGTGCCAGCAGCCTCGTAGCGGGAGGATACGAGCAGTACTTC	CASSLVAGGYEQYF
TRBV30	-	-	TRBJ1-1	TGTGCCTGGAGGTTGACAGGGAACACTGAAGCTTTCTTT	CAWRLTGNTEAFF
TRBV28	-	-	TRBJ1-2	TGTGCCAGCAGTTTAGAGGCGGATTATGGCTACACCTTC	CASSLEADYGYTF
TRBV30	TRBD1	-	TRBJ2-7	TGTGCCTGGAGATCTCCGGGACAGCCCGGCGAGCAGTACTTC	CAWRSPGQPGEQYF
TRBV9	TRBD2	-	TRBJ2-1	TGTGCCAGCAGCGTAGCTACAGGGGTAGCGGGGGGCATTAGCTCCTACAATGAGCAGTTCTTC	CASSVATGVAGGISSYNEQFF
TRBV27	TRBD2	-	TRBJ2-7	TGTGCCAGCAGTCGGACTAGCGGGGGGATCTCCTACGAGCAGTACTTC	CASSRTSGGISYEQYF
TRBV18	-	-	TRBJ1-1	TGTGCCAGCTCACCCACCAGGAACACTGAAGCTTTCTTT	CASSPTRNTEAFF
TRBV28	TRBD1	once	TRBJ1-6	TGTGCCAGCAGTTCAGAACAGGGGTCTAATTCACCCCTCCACTTT	CASSSEQGSNSPLHF
TRBV5-6	TRBD2	-	TRBJ2-7	TGTGCCAGCGGAAATTCGGGGGGGAGCTCCTACGAGCAGTACTTC	CASGNSGGSSYEQYF
TRBV6-6	-	-	TRBJ2-7	TGTGCCAGCAGTCCCGGACACCAAGCCCCCTACGAGCAGTACTTC	CASSPGHQAPYEQYF
TRBV7-6	-	once	TRBJ2-7	TGTGCCAGCAGGAGACTCGTCGGGGTCGGGGAGCAGTACTTC	CASRRLVGVGEQYF
TRBV7-9	-	-	TRBJ1-5	TGTTCCAGCAGCTTAGCGTATGGGGCTGGCAATCAGCCCCAGCATTTT	CSSSLAYGAGNQPQHF
TRBV9	-	-	TRBJ2-1	TGTGCCAGCAGCGTCTCCTCAACGGGTCAATACAATGAGCAGTTCTTC	CASSVSSTGQYNEQFF
TRBV7-8	-	-	TRBJ2-1	TGTGCCAGCAACCTAGATTTGGTCAATGAGCAGTTCTTC	CASNLDLVNEQFF
TRBV5-8	TRBD2	once	TRBJ2-5	TGTGCCAGCAGCTTCCAGCGGGGGGAACCCCAAGAGACCCAGTACTTC	CASSFQRGEPQETQYF
TRBV30	TRBD1	-	TRBJ2-7	TGTGCCTGGAGTGCGGTGGACAGGGGTCTCGAGCAGTACTTC	CAWSAVDRGLEQYF
TRBV5-6	TRBD2	-	TRBJ2-2	TGTGCCAGCAGCTTGGGCGGGGGAGTCACCGGGGAGCTGTTTTTT	CASSLGGGVTGELFF
TRBV19	-	-	TRBJ2-7	TGTGCCAGTAGTTCCCGGGACACCTCCTACGAGCAGTACTTC	CASSSRDTSYEQYF
TRBV9	-	-	TRBJ1-5	TGTGCCAGCAGCGTCTTTGGGGAGCCCAATCAGCCCCAGCATTTT	CASSVFGEPNQPQHF
TRBV28	-	-	TRBJ2-7	TGTGCCAGCAGTTTTGGAAGGGGATACGAGCAGTACTTC	CASSFGRGYEQYF
TRBV30	-	few	TRBJ2-5	TGTGCCTGGAGTGTAGGAGGGTTGGAGACCCAGTACTTC	CAWSVGGLETQYF
TRBV4-3	TRBD1	few	TRBJ2-7	TGCGCCAGCAGCCCAATCCGGGACAGTGGCTCCGAGCAGTACTTC	CASSPIRDSGSEQYF
TRBV5-1	-	-	TRBJ1-3	TGCGCCAGCAGCTTGGCGGCAGGGCAAGGAAACACCATATATTTT	CASSLAAGQGNTIYF
TRBV9	TRBD2	-	TRBJ2-3	TGTGCCAGCACCCGGACTAGCGGAGCAAAAGTGGGAGATACGCAGTATTTT	CASTRTSGAKVGDTQYF
TRBV30	TRBD1	-	TRBJ1-5	TGTGCCTGGAGTGGCACAGGGGTTCAGCCCCAGCATTTT	CAWSGTGVQPQHF
TRBV7-8	TRBD2	once	TRBJ2-5	TGTGCCAGCAGCTTAGGGCTAGCGGAAGAGACCCAGTACTTC	CASSLGLAEETQYF
TRBV7-9	TRBD1	-	TRBJ2-5	TGTGCCAGCAGCTTAGGGGGACAGACTCAAGAGACCCAGTACTTC	CASSLGGQTQETQYF
TRBV13	-	once	TRBJ2-7	TGTGCCAGCAGCTCCCGCAGCGGCCCCTACGAGCAGTACTTC	CASSSRSGPYEQYF
TRBV19	TRBD2	-	TRBJ2-3	TGTGCCAGTGCCGATAGGACTAGCGGGGGGACTGATACGCAGTATTTT	CASADRTSGGTDTQYF
TRBV29-1	TRBD1	-	TRBJ2-7	TGCAGCGTGAAACCCGGGACAGGGTCTTGGGAGCAGTACTTC	CSVKPGTGSWEQYF
TRBV5-4	TRBD1	few	TRBJ1-1	TGTGCCAGCAGCCCCGGGACAGGGGTGAACACTGAAGCTTTCTTT	CASSPGTGVNTEAFF
TRBV5-8	-	-	TRBJ2-1	TGTGCCAGCAGCCCTCTCCCAGGGTCCCCAAGGGCCAATGAGCAGTTCTTC	CASSPLPGSPRANEQFF